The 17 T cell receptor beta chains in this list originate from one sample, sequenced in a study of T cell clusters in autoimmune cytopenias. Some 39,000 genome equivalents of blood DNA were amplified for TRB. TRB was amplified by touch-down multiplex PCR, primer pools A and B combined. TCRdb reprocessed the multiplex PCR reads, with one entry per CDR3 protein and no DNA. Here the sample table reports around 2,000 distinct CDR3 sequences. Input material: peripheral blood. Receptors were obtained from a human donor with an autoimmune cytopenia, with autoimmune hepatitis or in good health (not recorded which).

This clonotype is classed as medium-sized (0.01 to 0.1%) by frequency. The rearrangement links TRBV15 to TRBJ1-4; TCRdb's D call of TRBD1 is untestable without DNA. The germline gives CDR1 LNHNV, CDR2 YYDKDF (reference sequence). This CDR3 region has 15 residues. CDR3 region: CATSRTDSTNEKLFF.

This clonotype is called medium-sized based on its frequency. CDR3: CASSYEDGRYNEQFF. V and J are TRBV6-6 and TRBJ2-1; with no DNA, the TCRdb D assignment of TRBD2 cannot be verified. The CDR3 runs 15 residues. CDR1 and CDR2 from the germline V gene are MNHNY and SVGAGI (reference sequence).

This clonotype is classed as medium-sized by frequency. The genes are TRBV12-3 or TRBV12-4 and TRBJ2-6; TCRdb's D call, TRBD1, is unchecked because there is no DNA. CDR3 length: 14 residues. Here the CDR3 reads CASSLDTGANVLTF.

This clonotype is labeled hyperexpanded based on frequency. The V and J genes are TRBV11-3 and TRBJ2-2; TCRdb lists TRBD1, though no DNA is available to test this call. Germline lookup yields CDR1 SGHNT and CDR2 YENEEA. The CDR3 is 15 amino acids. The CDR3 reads CASTERDPHTGELFF.

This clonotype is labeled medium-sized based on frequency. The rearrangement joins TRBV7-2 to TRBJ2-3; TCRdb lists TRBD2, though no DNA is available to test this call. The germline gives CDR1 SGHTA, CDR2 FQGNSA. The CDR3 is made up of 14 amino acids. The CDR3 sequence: CASSPGLNTDTQYF.

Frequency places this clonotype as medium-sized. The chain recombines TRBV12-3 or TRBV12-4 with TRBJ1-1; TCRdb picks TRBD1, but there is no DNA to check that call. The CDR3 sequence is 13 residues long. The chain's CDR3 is CASSLAWGTEAFF.

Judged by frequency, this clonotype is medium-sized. CDR3 sequence reads: CASRGSGADTQYF. The V and J genes are TRBV6-5 and TRBJ2-3; the TCRdb call, TRBD2, lacks DNA for checking. There are 13 residues in the CDR3. The V gene's germline CDR1 is MNHEY and CDR2 SVGAGI.

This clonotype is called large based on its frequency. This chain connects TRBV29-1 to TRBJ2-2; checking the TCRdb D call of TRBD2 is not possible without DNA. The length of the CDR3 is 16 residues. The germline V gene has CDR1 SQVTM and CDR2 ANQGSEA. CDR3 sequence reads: CSVGLAGGPNTGELFF.

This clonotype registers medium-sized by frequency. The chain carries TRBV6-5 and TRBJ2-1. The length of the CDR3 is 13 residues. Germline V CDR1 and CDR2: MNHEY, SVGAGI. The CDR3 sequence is CASGRTTYNEQFF.

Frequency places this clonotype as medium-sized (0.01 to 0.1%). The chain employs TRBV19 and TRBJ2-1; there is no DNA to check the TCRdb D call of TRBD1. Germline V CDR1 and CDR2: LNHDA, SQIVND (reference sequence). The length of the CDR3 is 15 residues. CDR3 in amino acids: CASSIGPFPYNEQFF.

CDR3 amino acids: CASSREPGQGTNTGELFF. The rearrangement links TRBV7-9 to TRBJ2-2; TCRdb returns TRBD1, unconfirmable since there is no DNA. Germline CDR1 reads SEHNR; CDR2 reads FQNEAQ (reference sequence). This CDR3 contains 18 residues.

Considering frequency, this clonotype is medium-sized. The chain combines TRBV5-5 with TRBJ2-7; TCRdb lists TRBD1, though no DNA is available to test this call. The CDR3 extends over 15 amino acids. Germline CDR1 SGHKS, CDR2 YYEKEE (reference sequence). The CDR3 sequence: CASSWTGLRSYEQYF. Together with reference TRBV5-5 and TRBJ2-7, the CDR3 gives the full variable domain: DAGVTQSPTHLIKTRGQQVTLRCSPISGHKSVSWYQQVLGQGPQFIFQYYEKEERGRGNFPDRFSARQFPNYSSELNVNALLLGDSALYLCASSWTGLRSYEQYFGPGTRLTVT.

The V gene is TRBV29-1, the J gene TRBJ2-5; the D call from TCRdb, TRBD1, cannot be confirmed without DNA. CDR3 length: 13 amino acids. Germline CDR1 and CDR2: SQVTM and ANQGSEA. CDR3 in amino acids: CSVEIVTGETQYF. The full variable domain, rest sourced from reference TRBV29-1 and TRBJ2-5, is SAVISQKPSRDICQRGTSLTIQCQVDSQVTMMFWYRQQPGQSLTLIATANQGSEATYESGFVIDKFPISRPNLTFSTLTVSNMSPEDSSIYLCSVEIVTGETQYFGPGTRLLVL.

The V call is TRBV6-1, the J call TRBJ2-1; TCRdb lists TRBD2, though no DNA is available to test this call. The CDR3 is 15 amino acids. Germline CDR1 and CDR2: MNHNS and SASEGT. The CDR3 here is CASSELAEIYNEQFF.

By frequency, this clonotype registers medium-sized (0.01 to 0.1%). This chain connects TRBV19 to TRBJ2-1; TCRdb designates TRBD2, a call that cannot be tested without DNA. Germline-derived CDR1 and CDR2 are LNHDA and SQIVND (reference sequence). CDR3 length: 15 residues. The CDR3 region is CASSSSGTTYNEQFF.

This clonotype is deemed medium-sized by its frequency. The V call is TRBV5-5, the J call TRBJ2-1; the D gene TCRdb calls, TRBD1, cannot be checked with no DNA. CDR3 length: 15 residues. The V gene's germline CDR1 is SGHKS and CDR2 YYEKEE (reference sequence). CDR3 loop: CASSFNRGIYNEQFF.

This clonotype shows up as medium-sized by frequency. The CDR3 reads CASSFALGPLSYNEQFF. The chain couples TRBV27 to TRBJ2-1; TCRdb gives TRBD1 as the D gene, but with no DNA this cannot be confirmed. The CDR3 loop spans 17 amino acids. The germline CDR1 and CDR2 sequences are MNHEY and SMNVEV (reference sequence).